This T cell receptor (beta chain) stems from a study of beta chain features in type 1 diabetes. Cells sorted by CD45RO/CCR7/CD25/CD127/CD95/CD27 comprised CD4+ naive, central memory, regulatory and stem cell-like memory cells. Points from the study as a whole: Within patients, naive, central memory and Treg TCRB repertoires seemed more similar than within healthy donors. Patients with Type 1 diabetes showed moderately but significantly shorter TCRB CDR3s in all four CD4+ subsets. No resolution was reached here on whether HLA type influences TCRB rearrangement.

This clone was recorded a few times. What it binds is unknown. Reverse transcribing all isolated RNA meant expressed TCRB transcripts were sequenced. TCRdb keeps only in-frame clones here, not all; method: immunoSEQ multiplex PCR. This table holds about 700,000 clones, around an eighth found once. Deletions cut 1 base from V and 5 bases from J, with 14 bases between. The CDR3 is 14 amino acids. Germline V gene sequence: CDR1 GTSNPN, CDR2 SVGIG (reference sequence). This chain joins TRBV30 and TRBJ1-2; D is ambiguous. Sequenced sample: naive CD4+ T cells from blood. The TCR comes from a man younger than 35 with type 1 diabetes. DNA for the CDR3: TGTGCCTGGAGTGGAGGACGGTTACCATATGGCTACACCTTC. It encodes CAWSGGRLPYGYTF.